These T cell receptor beta chains were read from a single sample in a study of T cell clones after liver transplantation. Measured with immunoSEQ multiplex PCR; TCRdb has only the in-frame clones, and not every one. The sample holds some 15,000 clones; 82% are singletons and the top ten take about 30%. The sequencing here drew on CD8+ T cells from blood, taken around 44 months after liver transplant. The receptors here all came from a human patient who received a liver transplant. Some T cells may have originated in the graft donor. The CDR3 runs from the conserved cysteine through the conserved F or W. The D gene is left open where the match is weak. Clone sizes are given selectively: once, few, many, or a class where the clone is expanded.

j_call clone_size v_call d_call cdr3_aa cdr3_nt
TRBJ2-3 - TRBV27 - CASSPWGGVTDTQYF TGTGCCAGCAGTCCCTGGGGCGGGGTTACAGATACGCAGTATTTT
TRBJ1-2 - TRBV7-9 - CASSLENRHGYGYTF TGTGCCAGCAGCTTAGAAAACCGGCATGGCTATGGCTACACCTTC
TRBJ2-7 - TRBV6-4 - CASSAGYEQYF TGTGCCAGCAGCGCGGGGTACGAGCAGTACTTC
TRBJ2-3 - TRBV11-3 - CASSLRGEDTQYF TGTGCCAGCAGCTTAAGGGGAGAAGATACGCAGTATTTT
TRBJ2-7 - TRBV7-3 TRBD1 CASSPTGREQYF TGTGCCAGCAGTCCGACAGGGCGCGAGCAGTACTTC
TRBJ1-3 - TRBV18 - CASSQGFGTGNTIYF TGTGCCAGCTCACAGGGCTTCGGGACTGGAAACACCATATATTTT
TRBJ2-1 medium-sized TRBV29-1 - CSVEGYGQLYNEQFF TGCAGCGTTGAAGGGTACGGACAGCTCTACAATGAGCAGTTCTTC
TRBJ2-7 - TRBV5-1 - CASRGVPFHEQYF TGCGCCAGCAGGGGGGTTCCCTTCCACGAGCAGTACTTC
TRBJ2-1 - TRBV6-1 TRBD1 CASSPRDRDYNEQFF TGTGCCAGCAGTCCCCGGGACAGAGATTACAATGAGCAGTTCTTC
TRBJ1-2 - TRBV27 - CASSSPTWGYTF TGTGCCAGCAGTTCACCGACCTGGGGCTACACCTTC
TRBJ2-1 medium-sized TRBV5-1 TRBD2 CASSLQTSGSYNEQFF TGCGCCAGCAGCTTACAGACTAGCGGGAGTTACAATGAGCAGTTCTTC
TRBJ1-5 - TRBV4-1 - CASSPGKSGNQPQHF TGCGCCAGCAGCCCTGGGAAGTCGGGCAATCAGCCCCAGCATTTT
TRBJ1-1 - TRBV27 - CASRTQGLNTEAFF TGTGCCAGCAGAACACAGGGCCTGAACACTGAAGCTTTCTTT
TRBJ1-1 - TRBV14 - CASSQDNKAEAFF TGTGCCAGCAGCCAAGATAACAAGGCTGAAGCTTTCTTT
TRBJ2-2 - TRBV4-3 - CASSQGYTGELFF TGCGCCAGCAGCCAAGGTTATACCGGGGAGCTGTTTTTT
TRBJ1-1 - TRBV13 - CASSLHQEAFF TGTGCCAGCAGCTTACACCAGGAAGCTTTCTTT
TRBJ2-3 - TRBV4-1 - CASSPPLGSGDTQYF TGCGCCAGCAGCCCCCCCTTGGGATCGGGGGATACGCAGTATTTT
TRBJ1-1 medium-sized TRBV2 - CVGISNTEAFF TGTGTCGGAATTAGTAACACTGAAGCTTTCTTT